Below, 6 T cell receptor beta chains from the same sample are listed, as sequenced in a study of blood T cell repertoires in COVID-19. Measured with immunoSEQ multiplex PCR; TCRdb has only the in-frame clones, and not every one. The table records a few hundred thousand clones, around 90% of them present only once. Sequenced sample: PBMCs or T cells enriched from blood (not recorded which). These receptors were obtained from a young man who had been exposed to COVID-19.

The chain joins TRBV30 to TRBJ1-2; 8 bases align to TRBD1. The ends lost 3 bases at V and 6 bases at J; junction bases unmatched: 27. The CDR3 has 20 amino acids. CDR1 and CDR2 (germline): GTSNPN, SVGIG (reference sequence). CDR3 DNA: TGTGCCTGGAGAAAGACAGGGGTAATGTACGCGAAGAGCGGAGTTCATGGCTACACCTTC. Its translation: CAWRKTGVMYAKSGVHGYTF.

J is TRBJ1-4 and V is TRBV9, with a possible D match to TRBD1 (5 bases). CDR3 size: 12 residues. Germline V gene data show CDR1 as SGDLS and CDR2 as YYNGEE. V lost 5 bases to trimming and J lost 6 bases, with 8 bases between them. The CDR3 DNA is TGTGCCAGCAGTGGGGGGGATGAAAAACTGTTTTTT. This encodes CASSGGDEKLFF.

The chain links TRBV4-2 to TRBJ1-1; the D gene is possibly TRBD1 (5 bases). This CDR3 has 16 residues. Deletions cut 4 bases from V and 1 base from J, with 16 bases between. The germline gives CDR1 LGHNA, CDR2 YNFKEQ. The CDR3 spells CASSPIARGGNTEAFF. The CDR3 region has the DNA TGTGCCAGCAGCCCCATCGCTCGGGGGGGGAACACTGAAGCTTTCTTT.

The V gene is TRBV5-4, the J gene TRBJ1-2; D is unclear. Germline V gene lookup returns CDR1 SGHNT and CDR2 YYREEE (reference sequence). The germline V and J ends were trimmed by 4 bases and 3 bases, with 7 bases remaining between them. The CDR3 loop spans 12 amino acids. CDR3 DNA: TGTGCCAGCAGCCTTCTTGACTATGGCTACACCTTC. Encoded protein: CASSLLDYGYTF.

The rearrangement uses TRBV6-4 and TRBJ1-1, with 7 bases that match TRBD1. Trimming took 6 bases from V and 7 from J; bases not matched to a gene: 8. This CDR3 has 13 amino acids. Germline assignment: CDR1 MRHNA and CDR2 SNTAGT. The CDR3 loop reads CASRDTTGSEAFF. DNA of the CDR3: TGTGCCAGCAGGGATACGACAGGGAGTGAAGCTTTCTTT.

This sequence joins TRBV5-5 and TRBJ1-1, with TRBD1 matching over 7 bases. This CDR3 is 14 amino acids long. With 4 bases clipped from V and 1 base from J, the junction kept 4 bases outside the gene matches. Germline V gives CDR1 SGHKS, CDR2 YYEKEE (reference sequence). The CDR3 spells CASSQGQRNTEAFF. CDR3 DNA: TGTGCCAGCAGCCAGGGACAGAGGAACACTGAAGCTTTCTTT.